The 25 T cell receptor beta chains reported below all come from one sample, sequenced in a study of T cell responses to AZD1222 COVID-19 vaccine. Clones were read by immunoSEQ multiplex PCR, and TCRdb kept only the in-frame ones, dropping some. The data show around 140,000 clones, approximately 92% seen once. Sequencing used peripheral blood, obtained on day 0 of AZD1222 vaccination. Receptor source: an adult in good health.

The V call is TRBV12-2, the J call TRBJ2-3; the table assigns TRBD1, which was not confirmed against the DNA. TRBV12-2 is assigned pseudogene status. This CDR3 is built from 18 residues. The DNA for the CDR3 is TGTGCAAGTCGCCTCACTTCCGAGGGGGTTGGGAACTCAGATACGCAGTATTTT. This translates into CASRLTSEGVGNSDTQYF.

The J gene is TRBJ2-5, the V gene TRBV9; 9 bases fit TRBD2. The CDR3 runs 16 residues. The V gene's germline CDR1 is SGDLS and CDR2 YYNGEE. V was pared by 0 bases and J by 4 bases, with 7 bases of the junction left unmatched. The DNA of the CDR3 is TGTGCCAGCAGCGTAGTCGCAGCGGGGGGATTAGAGACCCAGTACTTC. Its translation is CASSVVAAGGLETQYF. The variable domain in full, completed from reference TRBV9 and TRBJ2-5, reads DSGVTQTPKHLITATGQRVTLRCSPRSGDLSVYWYQQSLDQGLQFLIQYYNGEERAKGNILERFSAQQFPDLHSELNLSSLELGDSALYFCASSVVAAGGLETQYFGPGTRLLVL.

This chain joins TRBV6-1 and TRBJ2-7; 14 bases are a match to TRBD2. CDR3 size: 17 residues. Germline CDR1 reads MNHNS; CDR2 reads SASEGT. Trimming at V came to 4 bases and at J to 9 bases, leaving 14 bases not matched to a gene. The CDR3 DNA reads TGTGCCAGCAGTGGCCGTGGACTAGCGGGAGGAGGAGGACGGCAGTACTTC. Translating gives CASSGRGLAGGGGRQYF.

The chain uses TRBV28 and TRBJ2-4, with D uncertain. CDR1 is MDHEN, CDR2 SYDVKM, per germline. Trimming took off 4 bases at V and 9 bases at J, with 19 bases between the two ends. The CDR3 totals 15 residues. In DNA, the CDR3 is TGTGCCAGCAGTTCAACCCGTCCAGGATCTGGCATTCAGTACTTC. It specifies CASSSTRPGSGIQYF. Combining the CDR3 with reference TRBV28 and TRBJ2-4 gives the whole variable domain DVKVTQSSRYLVKRTGEKVFLECVQDMDHENMFWYRQDPGLGLRLIYFSYDVKMKEKGDIPEGYSVSREKKERFSLILESASTNQTSMYLCASSSTRPGSGIQYFGAGTRLSVL.

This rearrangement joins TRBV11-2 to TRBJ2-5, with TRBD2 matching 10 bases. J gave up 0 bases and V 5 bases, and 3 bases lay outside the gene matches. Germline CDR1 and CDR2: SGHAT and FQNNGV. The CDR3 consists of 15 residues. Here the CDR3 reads CASSPTSGDQETQYF. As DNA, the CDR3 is TGTGCCAGCAGCCCCACTAGCGGGGACCAAGAGACCCAGTACTTC.

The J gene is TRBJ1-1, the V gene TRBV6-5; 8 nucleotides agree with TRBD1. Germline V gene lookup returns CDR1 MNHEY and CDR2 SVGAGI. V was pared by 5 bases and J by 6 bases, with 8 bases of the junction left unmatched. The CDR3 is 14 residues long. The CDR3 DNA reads TGTGCCAGCAGTAGACGGACAGGGACTCCTGAAGCTTTCTTT. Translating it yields CASSRRTGTPEAFF.

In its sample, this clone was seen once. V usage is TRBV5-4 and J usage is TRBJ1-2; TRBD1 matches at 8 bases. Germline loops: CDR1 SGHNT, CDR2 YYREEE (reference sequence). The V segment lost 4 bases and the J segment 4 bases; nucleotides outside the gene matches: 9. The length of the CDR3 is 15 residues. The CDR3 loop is CASSTGQGAVYGYTF. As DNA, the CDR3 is TGTGCCAGCAGCACGGGGCAGGGGGCAGTCTATGGCTACACCTTC.

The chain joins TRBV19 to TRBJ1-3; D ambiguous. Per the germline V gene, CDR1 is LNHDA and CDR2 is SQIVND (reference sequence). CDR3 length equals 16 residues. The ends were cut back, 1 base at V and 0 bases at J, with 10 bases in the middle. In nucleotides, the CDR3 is TGTGCCAGTAGTATAGTTGCGGACCCCTCTGGAAACACCATATATTTT. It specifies CASSIVADPSGNTIYF.

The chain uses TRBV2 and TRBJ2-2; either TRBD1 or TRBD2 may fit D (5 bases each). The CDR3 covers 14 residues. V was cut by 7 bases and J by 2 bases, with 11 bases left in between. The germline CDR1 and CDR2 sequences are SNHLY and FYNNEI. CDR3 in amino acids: CASTSGPNTGELFF. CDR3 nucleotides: TGTGCCAGCACCTCGGGGCCAAACACCGGGGAGCTGTTTTTT.

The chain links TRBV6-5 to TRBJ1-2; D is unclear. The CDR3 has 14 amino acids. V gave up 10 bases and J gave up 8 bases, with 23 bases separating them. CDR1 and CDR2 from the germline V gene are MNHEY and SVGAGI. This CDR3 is CATPNIDGFWGYTF. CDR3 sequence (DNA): TGTGCCACGCCCAATATCGACGGGTTCTGGGGCTACACCTTC.

As DNA, the CDR3 is TGTGCCAGCAGCTCCGGGACTCCTACTACCGGGGAGCTGTTTTTT. Translation: CASSSGTPTTGELFF. The gene calls are TRBV11-3 and TRBJ2-2; maybe TRBD2 (6 bases). CDR1 and CDR2 from the germline V gene are SGHNT and YENEEA. V shed 4 bases and J shed 5 bases, with 14 bases lying between them. This CDR3 is 15 amino acids long.

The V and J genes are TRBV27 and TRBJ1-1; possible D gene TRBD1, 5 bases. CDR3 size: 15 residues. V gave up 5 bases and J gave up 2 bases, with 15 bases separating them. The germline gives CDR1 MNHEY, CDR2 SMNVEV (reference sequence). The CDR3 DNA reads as TGTGCCAGCAGTCCCGGGACTATTAAAAACACTGAAGCTTTCTTT. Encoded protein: CASSPGTIKNTEAFF.

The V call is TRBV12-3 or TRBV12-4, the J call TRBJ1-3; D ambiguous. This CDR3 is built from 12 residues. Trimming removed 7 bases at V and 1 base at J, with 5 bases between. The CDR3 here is CASTASGNTIYF. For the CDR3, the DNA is TGTGCCAGCACGGCATCTGGAAACACCATATATTTT.

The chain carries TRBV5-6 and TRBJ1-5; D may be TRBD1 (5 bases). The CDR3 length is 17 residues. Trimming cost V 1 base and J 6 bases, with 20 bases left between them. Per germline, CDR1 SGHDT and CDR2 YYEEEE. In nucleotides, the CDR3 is TGTGCCAGCAGCTTGCGGGGGGAGGTCCGCCCGGGTCAGCCCCAGCATTTT. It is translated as CASSLRGEVRPGQPQHF.

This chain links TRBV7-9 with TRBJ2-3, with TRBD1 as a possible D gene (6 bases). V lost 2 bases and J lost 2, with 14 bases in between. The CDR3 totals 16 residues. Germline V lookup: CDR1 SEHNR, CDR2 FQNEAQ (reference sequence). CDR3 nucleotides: TGTGCCAGCAGCTTATTAGTGGGGGCTGTCACAGATACGCAGTATTTT. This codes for CASSLLVGAVTDTQYF.

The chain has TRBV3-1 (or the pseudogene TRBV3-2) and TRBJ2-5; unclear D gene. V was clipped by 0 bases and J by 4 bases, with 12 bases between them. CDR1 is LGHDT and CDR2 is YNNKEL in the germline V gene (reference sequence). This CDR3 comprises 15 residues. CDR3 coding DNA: TGTGCCAGCAGCCAAGATTTAAGACTTCCAGAGACCCAGTACTTC. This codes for CASSQDLRLPETQYF.

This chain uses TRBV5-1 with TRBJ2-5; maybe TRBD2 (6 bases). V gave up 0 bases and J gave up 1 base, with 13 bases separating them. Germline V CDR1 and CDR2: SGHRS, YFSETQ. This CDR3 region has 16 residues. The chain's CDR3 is CASSLAGTSRQETQYF. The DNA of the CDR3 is TGCGCCAGCAGCTTGGCTGGGACTTCCCGCCAAGAGACCCAGTACTTC.

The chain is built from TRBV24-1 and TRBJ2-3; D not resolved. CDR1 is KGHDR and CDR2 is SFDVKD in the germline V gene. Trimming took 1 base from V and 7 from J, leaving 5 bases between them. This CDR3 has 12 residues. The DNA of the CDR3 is TGTGCCACCAGTGATTTCAGTCATACGCAGTATTTT. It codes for CATSDFSHTQYF.

The DNA for the CDR3 is TGTGCCACCAGCAGTAGTTCAAGGGACTCTGGGGCCAACGTCCTGACTTTC. This codes for CATSSSSRDSGANVLTF. This chain links TRBV15 with TRBJ2-6; no firm D call. Trimming took off 3 bases at V and 0 bases at J, with 12 bases between the two ends. Germline assignment: CDR1 LNHNV and CDR2 YYDKDF (reference sequence). The CDR3 contains 17 residues.

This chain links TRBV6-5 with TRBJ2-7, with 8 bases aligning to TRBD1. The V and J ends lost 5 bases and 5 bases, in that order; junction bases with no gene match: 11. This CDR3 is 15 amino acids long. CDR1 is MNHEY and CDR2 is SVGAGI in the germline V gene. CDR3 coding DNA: TGTGCCAGCAGTCCCACCCAGACAGGGGAGGACGAGCAGTACTTC. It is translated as CASSPTQTGEDEQYF.

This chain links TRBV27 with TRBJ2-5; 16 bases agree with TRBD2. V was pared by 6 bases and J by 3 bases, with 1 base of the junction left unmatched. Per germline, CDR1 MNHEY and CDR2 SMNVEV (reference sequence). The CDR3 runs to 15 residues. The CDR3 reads CASRGLAGGEETQYF. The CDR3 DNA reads TGTGCCAGCAGGGGACTAGCGGGGGGGGAAGAGACCCAGTACTTC.

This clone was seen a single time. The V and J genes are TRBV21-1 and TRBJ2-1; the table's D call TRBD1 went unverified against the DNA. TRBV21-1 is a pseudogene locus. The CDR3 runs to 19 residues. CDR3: CASSTWTGESQPINNEQFF. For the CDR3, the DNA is TGTGCCAGCAGCACCTGGACAGGGGAGTCACAACCCATCAACAATGAGCAGTTCTTC.

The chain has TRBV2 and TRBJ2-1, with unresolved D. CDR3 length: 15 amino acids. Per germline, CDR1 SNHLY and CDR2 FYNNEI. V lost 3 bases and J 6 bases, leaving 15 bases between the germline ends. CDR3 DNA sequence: TGTGCCAGCAGTGACGGGTTGCGTAGCCTCAATGAGCAGTTCTTC. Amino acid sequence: CASSDGLRSLNEQFF.

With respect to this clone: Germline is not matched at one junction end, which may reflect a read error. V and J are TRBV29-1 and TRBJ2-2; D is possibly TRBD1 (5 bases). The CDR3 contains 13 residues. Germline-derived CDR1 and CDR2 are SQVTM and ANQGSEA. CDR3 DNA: TGCAGCGGTGAAGACAGAAATGGCGGGGAGCTGTTTTTT. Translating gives CSGEDRNGGELFF.

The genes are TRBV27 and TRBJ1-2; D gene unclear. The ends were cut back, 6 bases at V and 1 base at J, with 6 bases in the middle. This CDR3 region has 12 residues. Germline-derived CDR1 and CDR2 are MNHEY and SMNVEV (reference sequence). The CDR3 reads CASSFCNYGYTF. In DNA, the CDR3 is TGTGCCAGCAGCTTCTGTAACTATGGCTACACCTTC.